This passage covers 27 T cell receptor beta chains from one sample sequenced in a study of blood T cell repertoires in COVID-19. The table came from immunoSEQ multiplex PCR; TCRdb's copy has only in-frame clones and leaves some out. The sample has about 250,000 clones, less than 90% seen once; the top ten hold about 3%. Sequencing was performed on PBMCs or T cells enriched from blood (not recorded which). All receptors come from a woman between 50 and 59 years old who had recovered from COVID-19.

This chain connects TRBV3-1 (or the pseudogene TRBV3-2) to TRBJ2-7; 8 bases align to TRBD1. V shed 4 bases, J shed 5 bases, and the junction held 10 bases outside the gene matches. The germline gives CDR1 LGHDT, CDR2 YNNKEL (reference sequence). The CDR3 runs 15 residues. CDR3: CASSPGTGGFHEQYF. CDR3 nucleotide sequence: TGTGCCAGCAGCCCCGGGACAGGAGGGTTCCACGAGCAGTACTTC.

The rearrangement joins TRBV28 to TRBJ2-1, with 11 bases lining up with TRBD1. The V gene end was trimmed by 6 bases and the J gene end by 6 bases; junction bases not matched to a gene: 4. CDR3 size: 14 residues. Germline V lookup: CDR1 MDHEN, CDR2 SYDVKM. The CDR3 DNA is TGTGCCAGCAGCCGGGACAGGGGGTTCAATGAGCAGTTCTTC. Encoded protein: CASSRDRGFNEQFF. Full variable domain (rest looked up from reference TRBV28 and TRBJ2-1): DVKVTQSSRYLVKRTGEKVFLECVQDMDHENMFWYRQDPGLGLRLIYFSYDVKMKEKGDIPEGYSVSREKKERFSLILESASTNQTSMYLCASSRDRGFNEQFFGPGTRLTVL.

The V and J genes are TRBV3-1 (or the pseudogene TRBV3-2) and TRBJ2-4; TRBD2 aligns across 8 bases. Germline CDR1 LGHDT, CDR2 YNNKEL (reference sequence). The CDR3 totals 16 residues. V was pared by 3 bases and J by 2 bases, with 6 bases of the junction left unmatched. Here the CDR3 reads CASSQGSGGTKNIQYF. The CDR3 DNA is TGTGCCAGCAGCCAGGGGAGCGGGGGCACCAAAAACATTCAGTACTTC.

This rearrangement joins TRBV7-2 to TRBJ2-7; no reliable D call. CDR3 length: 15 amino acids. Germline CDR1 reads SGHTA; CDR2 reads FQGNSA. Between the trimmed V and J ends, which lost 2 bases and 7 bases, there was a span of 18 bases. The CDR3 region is CASSLWAGPIREQYF. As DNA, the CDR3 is TGTGCCAGCAGCTTATGGGCCGGTCCGATAAGGGAGCAGTACTTC.

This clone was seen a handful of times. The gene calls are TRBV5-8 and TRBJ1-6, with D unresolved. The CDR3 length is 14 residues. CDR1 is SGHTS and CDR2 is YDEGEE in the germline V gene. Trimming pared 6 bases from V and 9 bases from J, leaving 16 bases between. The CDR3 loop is CASTLREFGSPLHF. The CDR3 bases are TGTGCCAGCACCTTAAGGGAGTTTGGTTCACCCCTCCACTTT.

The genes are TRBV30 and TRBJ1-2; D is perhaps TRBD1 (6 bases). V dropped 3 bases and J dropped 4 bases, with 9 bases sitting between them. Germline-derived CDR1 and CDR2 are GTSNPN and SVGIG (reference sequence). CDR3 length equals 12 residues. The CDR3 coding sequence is TGTGCCTGGAGCCCAGGGGTCTATGGCTACACCTTC. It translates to CAWSPGVYGYTF. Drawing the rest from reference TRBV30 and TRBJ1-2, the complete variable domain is SQTIHQWPATLVQPVGSPLSLECTVEGTSNPNLYWYRQAAGRGLQLLFYSVGIGQISSEVPQNLSASRPQDRQFILSSKKLLLSDSGFYLCAWSPGVYGYTFGSGTRLTVV.

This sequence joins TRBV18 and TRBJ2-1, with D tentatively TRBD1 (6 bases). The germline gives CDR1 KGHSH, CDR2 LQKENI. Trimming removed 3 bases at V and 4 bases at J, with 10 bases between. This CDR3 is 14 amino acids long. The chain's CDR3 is CASSPRTVYNEQFF. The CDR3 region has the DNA TGTGCCAGCTCACCGAGGACAGTATACAATGAGCAGTTCTTC.

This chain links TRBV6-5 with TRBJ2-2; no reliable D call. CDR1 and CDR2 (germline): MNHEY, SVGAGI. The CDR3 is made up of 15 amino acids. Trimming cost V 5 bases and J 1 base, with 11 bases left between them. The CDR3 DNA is TGTGCCAGCAGTCCCCTCTCCGGGAACACCGGGGAGCTGTTTTTT. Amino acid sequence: CASSPLSGNTGELFF.

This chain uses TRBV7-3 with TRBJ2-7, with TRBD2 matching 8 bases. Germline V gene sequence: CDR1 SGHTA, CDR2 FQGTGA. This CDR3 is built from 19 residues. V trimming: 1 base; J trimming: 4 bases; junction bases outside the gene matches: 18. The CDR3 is CASSLILGDLREALYEQYF. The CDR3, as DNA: TGTGCCAGCAGCTTAATCCTGGGGGACTTGCGGGAGGCCCTATACGAGCAGTACTTC.

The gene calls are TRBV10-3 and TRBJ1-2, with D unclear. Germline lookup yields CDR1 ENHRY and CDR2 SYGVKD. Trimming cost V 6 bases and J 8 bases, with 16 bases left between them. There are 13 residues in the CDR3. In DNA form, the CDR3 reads TGTGCCATCAGGAACGGACTCGCAGGAGGCTACACCTTC. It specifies CAIRNGLAGGYTF.

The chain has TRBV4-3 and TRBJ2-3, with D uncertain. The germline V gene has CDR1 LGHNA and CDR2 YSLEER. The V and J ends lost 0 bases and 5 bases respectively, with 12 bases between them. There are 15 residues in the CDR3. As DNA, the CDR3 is TGCGCCAGCAGCCAAGACAGGCACGCCGGAGATACGCAGTATTTT. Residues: CASSQDRHAGDTQYF.

The CDR3 reads CASSQAQGSTEAFF. DNA of the CDR3: TGTGCCAGCAGCCAAGCACAGGGTAGCACTGAAGCTTTCTTT. This chain uses TRBV3-1 (or the pseudogene TRBV3-2) with TRBJ1-1, with a tentative D call TRBD1 (6 bases). Germline V lookup: CDR1 LGHDT, CDR2 YNNKEL (reference sequence). This CDR3 contains 14 residues. Trimming removed 1 base from V and 4 bases from J, with 10 bases in between.

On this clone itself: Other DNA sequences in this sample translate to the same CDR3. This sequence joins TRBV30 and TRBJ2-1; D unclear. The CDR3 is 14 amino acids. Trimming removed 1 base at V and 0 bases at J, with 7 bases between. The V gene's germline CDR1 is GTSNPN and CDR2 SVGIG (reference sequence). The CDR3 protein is CAWSGGSSYNEQFF. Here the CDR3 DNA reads TGTGCCTGGAGTGGCGGAAGCTCCTACAATGAGCAGTTCTTC. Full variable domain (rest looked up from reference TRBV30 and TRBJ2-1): SQTIHQWPATLVQPVGSPLSLECTVEGTSNPNLYWYRQAAGRGLQLLFYSVGIGQISSEVPQNLSASRPQDRQFILSSKKLLLSDSGFYLCAWSGGSSYNEQFFGPGTRLTVL.

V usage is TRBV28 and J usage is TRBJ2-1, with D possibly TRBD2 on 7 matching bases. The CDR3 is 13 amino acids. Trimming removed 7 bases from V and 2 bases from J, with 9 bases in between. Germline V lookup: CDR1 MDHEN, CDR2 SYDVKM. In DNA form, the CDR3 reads TGTGCCAGCACCGGGGGGCCCTACAATGAGCAGTTCTTC. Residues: CASTGGPYNEQFF.

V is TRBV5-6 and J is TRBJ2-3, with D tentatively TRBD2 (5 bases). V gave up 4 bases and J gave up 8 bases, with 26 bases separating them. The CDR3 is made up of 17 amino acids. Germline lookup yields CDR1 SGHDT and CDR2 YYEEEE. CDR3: CASSQEPVSRRGSTQYF. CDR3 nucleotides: TGTGCCAGCAGCCAAGAACCGGTTAGCCGACGGGGTTCTACGCAGTATTTT.

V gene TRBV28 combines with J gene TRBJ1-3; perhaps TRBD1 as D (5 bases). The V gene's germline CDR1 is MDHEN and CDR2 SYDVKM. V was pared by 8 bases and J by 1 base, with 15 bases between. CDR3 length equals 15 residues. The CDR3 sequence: CASCLLQVSGNTIYF. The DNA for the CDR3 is TGTGCCAGCTGTCTTTTACAGGTTTCTGGAAACACCATATATTTT. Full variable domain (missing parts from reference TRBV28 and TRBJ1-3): DVKVTQSSRYLVKRTGEKVFLECVQDMDHENMFWYRQDPGLGLRLIYFSYDVKMKEKGDIPEGYSVSREKKERFSLILESASTNQTSMYLCASCLLQVSGNTIYFGEGSWLTVV.

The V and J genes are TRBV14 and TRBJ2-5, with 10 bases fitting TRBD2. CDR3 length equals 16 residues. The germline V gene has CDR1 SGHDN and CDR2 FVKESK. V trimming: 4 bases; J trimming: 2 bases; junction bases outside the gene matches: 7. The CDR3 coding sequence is TGTGCCAGCAGCCGAGACCTACTAGCGGGACAAGAGACCCAGTACTTC. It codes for CASSRDLLAGQETQYF.

The CDR3 coding sequence is TGTGCCAGCATGAACAAGCGGCCCGAGACCCAGTACTTC. As protein: CASMNKRPETQYF. V and J are TRBV28 and TRBJ2-5; perhaps TRBD2 as D (5 bases). Germline CDR1 and CDR2: MDHEN and SYDVKM. The V gene lost 7 bases and the J gene lost 5 bases, with 14 bases spanning the gap. The length of the CDR3 is 13 residues.

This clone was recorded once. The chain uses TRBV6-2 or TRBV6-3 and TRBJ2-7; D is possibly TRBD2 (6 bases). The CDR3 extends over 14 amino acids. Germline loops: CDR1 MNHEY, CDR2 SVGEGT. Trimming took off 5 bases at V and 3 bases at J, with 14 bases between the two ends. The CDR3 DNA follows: TGTGCCAGCAGTGCGAATAGCGGCAGCTACGAGCAGTACTTC. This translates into CASSANSGSYEQYF.

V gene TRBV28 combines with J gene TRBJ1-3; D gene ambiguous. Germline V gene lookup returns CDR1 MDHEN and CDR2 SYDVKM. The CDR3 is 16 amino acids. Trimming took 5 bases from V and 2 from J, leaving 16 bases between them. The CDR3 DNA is TGTGCCAGCAGTCCCTACGGGGAAGTCCCTGGAAACACCATATATTTT. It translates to CASSPYGEVPGNTIYF.

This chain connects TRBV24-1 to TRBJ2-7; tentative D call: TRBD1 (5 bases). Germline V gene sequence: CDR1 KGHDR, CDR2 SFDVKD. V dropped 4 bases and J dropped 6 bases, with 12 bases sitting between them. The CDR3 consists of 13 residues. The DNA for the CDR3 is TGTGCCACCAGTGAGAGACAGTATGCCGAGCAGTACTTC. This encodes CATSERQYAEQYF.

This CDR3 is CASSLGGQSQETQYF. The DNA of the CDR3 is TGTGCCAGCAGCTTGGGAGGACAAAGCCAAGAGACCCAGTACTTC. V and J are TRBV5-4 and TRBJ2-5; D perhaps matches TRBD1 (5 bases). V was cut by 0 bases and J by 1 base, with 10 bases left in between. Germline-derived CDR1 and CDR2 are SGHNT and YYREEE (reference sequence). This CDR3 comprises 15 residues.

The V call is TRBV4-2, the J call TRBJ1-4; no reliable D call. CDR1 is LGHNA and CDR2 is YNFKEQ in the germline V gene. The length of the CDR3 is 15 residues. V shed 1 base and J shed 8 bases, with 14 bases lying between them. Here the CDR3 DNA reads TGTGCCAGCAGCCAAGCTGTCCGTGGCGGAGAAAAACTGTTTTTT. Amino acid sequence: CASSQAVRGGEKLFF.

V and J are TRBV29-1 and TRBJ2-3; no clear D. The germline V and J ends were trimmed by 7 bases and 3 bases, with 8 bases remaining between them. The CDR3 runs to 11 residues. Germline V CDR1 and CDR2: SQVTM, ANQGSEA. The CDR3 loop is CSGKTTDTQYF. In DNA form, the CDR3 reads TGCAGCGGTAAGACAACAGATACGCAGTATTTT.

The CDR3 protein is CASSLRGGSNYGYTF. The CDR3 DNA follows: TGTGCCAGCAGCTTAAGGGGGGGCTCGAACTATGGCTACACCTTC. The V gene is TRBV7-3, the J gene TRBJ1-2; possible D gene TRBD1, 6 bases. Germline lookup yields CDR1 SGHTA and CDR2 FQGTGA. The CDR3 length is 15 residues. V lost 1 base and J 2 bases, leaving 11 bases between the germline ends.

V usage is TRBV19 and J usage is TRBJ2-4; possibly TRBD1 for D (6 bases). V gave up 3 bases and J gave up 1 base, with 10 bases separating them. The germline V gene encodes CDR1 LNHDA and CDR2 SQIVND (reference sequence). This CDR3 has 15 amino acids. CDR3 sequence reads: CASSMTGIAKNIQYF. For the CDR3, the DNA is TGTGCCAGTAGTATGACAGGAATCGCCAAAAACATTCAGTACTTC.

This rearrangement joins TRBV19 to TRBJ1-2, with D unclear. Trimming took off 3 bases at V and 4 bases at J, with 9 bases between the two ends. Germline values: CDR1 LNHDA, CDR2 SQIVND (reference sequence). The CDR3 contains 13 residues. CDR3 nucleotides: TGTGCCAGTAGTATGGTAGAGAGCTATGGCTACACCTTC. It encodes CASSMVESYGYTF.